The text below deals with one T cell receptor beta chain. Antigen unknown. Amplification of the TCR beta CDR3 regions used RNA transcripts (as template). HTBI-primed RT-PCR formed the first round, and a multiplex PCR formed the second. TCRdb re-derived calls from the multiplex PCR reads in MiXCR, one entry per CDR3 protein. Counted here are roughly 700,000 distinct CDR3 sequences, around 40% occurring once; the ten biggest clones make up about 40%. Excluded: other autoimmune disease, uncontrolled infection, pregnancy or lactation. PBMCs were density-gradient isolated from approximately 10 ml fresh blood. The V end lost 0 bases, the J end lost 1 base, and 7 bases lay between the germline ends. CDR1 and CDR2 from the germline V gene are SQVTM and ANQGSEA. This CDR3 is 14 amino acids long. The data stem from a study of Graves' ophthalmopathy and Graves' hyperthyroidism. Whole-study findings and limits: Ophthalmopathy and stable hyperthyroidism were discriminated by a 13-signature model, with 85% to 90% sensitivity and 80% to 84% specificity.

The receptor's source is an adult man with Graves' ophthalmopathy. The sample taken for sequencing was peripheral blood. J is TRBJ1-3 and V is TRBV29-1; D is uncertain. Here the CDR3 DNA reads TGCAGCGTTGAAGACGAGGTATCTGGAAACACCATATATTTT. Amino acid sequence: CSVEDEVSGNTIYF.